This TCR beta chain was profiled in a study of control samples from healthy donors and cancer patients. This table comes from immunoSEQ multiplex PCR, and its TCRdb copy is limited to in-frame clones, with some not included. The sample has under 95,000 clones, approximately 93% seen once; the top ten hold approximately 1%. V was pared by 4 bases and J by 0 bases, with 13 bases between. The CDR3 is made up of 15 amino acids. In germline, CDR1 is SGHRS, CDR2 YFSETQ. This chain uses TRBV5-1 with TRBJ1-1; D is uncertain. The sample taken for sequencing was blood. The clonotype comes from a woman between 25 and 40 years old in good health. The CDR3 is CASSSSPAVNTEAFF. The CDR3 coding sequence is TGCGCCAGCAGCAGTTCCCCGGCGGTGAACACTGAAGCTTTCTTT.